This TCR beta chain originates from a study of T cell repertoires in cytomegalovirus infection. Each CDR3 protein is one row after TCRdb ran MiXCR on the reads. The table has hundreds of thousands of distinct CDR3 sequences, around 29% seen once. There are 16 residues in the CDR3. The V segment lost 5 bases and the J segment 7 bases; nucleotides outside the gene matches: 8. Germline V gives CDR1 SEHNR, CDR2 FQNEAQ (reference sequence). This clonotype has a handful of counts. The antigen remains unidentified. This material consisted of cultured CD8+ T cells from PBMCs, taken from culture after CMV antigen stimulation. The receptor's source is a human donor in good health (CMV status not recorded). Some clones in this sample may be carry-over from other donors' samples. The chain uses TRBV7-9 and TRBJ2-1, with 13 positions matching TRBD2. In DNA, the CDR3 is TGTGCCAGCAGCCCCCAACTAGCGGGGGGGCAAAATGAGCAGTTCTTC. Residues: CASSPQLAGGQNEQFF.